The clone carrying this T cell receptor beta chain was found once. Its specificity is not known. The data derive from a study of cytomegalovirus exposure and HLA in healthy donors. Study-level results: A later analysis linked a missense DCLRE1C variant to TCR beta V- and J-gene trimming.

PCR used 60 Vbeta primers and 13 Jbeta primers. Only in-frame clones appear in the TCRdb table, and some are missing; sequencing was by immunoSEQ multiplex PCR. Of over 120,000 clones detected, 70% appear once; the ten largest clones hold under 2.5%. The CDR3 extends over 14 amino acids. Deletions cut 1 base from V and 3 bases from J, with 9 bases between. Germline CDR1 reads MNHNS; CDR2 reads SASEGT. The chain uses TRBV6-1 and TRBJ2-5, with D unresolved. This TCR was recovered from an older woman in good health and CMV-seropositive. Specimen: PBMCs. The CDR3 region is CASSEGVGKETQYF. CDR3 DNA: TGTGCCAGCAGTGAAGGGGTGGGCAAAGAGACCCAGTACTTC.